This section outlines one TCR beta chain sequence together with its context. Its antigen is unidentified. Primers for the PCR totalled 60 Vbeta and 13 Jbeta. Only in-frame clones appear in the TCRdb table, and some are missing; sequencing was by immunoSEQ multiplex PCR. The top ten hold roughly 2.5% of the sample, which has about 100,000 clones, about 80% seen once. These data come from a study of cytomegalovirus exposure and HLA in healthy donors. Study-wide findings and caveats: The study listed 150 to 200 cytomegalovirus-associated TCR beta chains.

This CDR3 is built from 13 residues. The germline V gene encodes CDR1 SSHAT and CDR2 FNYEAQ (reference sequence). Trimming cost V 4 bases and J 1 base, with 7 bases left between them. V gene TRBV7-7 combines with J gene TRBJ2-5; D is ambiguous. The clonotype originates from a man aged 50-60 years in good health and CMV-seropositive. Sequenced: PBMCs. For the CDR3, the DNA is TGTGCCAGCAGCTCCCCGGGCCAAGAGACCCAGTACTTC. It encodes CASSSPGQETQYF.